A single sample gave rise to the 12 T cell receptor beta chains below, sequenced in a study of T cells in Graves' hyperthyroidism and ophthalmopathy. Amplification of TCR beta CDR3 regions was performed using RNA transcripts as template. In the first-round RT-PCR of the TCR CDR3, the HTBI primer set was used. TCRdb recomputed calls from the multiplex PCR reads with MiXCR, one row per CDR3 protein. The data contain about 380,000 distinct CDR3 sequences, approximately 12% of them seen just once; the ten biggest clones take up under 25%. Sequencing was done on a sample of blood. The receptor source for this set is a man in his thirties or forties with Graves' hyperthyroidism that later progressed to Graves' ophthalmopathy.

This clonotype was recorded many times. The chain employs TRBV3-1 and TRBJ2-5, with D possibly being TRBD1 (5 bases). Germline values: CDR1 LGHDT, CDR2 YNNKEL (reference sequence). V shed 4 bases and J shed 2 bases, with 11 bases lying between them. The CDR3 runs to 14 residues. CDR3 nucleotide sequence: TGTGCCAGCAGCCGTAGGGGAACTCAAGAGACCCAGTACTTC. Translating gives CASSRRGTQETQYF.

This rearrangement joins TRBV20-1 to TRBJ2-5; 12 nucleotides line up with TRBD2. Germline V gene sequence: CDR1 DFQATT, CDR2 SNEGSKA (reference sequence). V shed 5 bases, J shed 5 bases, and the junction held 6 bases outside the gene matches. CDR3 length equals 14 residues. The CDR3 nucleotides are TGCAGTGCTTCTAGCGGGGGGGCGGTGGAGACCCAGTACTTC. Translation gives CSASSGGAVETQYF.

J is TRBJ2-7 and V is TRBV12-5; TRBD1 matches at 9 bases. The J segment lost 5 bases and the V segment lost 0 bases, leaving 8 bases of the junction unmatched. Germline V gene data show CDR1 as LGHNT and CDR2 as FRNRAP. CDR3 length: 16 residues. The CDR3 nucleotides are TGTGCTAGTGGTTTGGTACTCGGGACAGGGTTCCACGAGCAGTACTTC. This gives the protein CASGLVLGTGFHEQYF.

This CDR3 reads CASSVVDGEQFF. The CDR3 DNA reads as TGTGCCAGCAGCGTAGTGGACGGTGAGCAGTTCTTC. The rearrangement uses TRBV9 and TRBJ2-1; D is uncertain. Germline V CDR1 and CDR2: SGDLS, YYNGEE. V was shortened by 0 bases and J by 9 bases, with 7 bases between the two germline ends. This CDR3 region has 12 residues.

This clonotype was recorded a few times. The chain joins TRBV9 to TRBJ1-4, with 10 bases identical to TRBD1. The CDR3 extends over 15 amino acids. V shed 4 bases and J 8 bases; nucleotides not matched to a gene: 8. Germline assignment: CDR1 SGDLS and CDR2 YYNGEE. The CDR3 coding sequence is TGTGCCAGCAGCAAAAATGGACAGGGGGGCGAAAAACTGTTTTTT. It specifies CASSKNGQGGEKLFF.

The rearrangement links TRBV4-1 to TRBJ2-7; D gene ambiguous. The V gene lost 4 bases and the J gene lost 2 bases, with 12 bases spanning the gap. Germline loops: CDR1 MGHRA, CDR2 YSYEKL. The CDR3 length is 14 residues. CDR3 DNA: TGCGCCAGCAGCCGCTTGAGCGTTACCTACGAGCAGTACTTC. It translates to CASSRLSVTYEQYF.

This chain uses TRBV24-1 with TRBJ1-1; no firm D call. The CDR3 has 13 residues. The V end lost 7 bases, the J end lost 1 base, and 9 bases lay between the germline ends. CDR1 is KGHDR, CDR2 SFDVKD, per germline. The CDR3 DNA sequence: TGTGCCACCAGAGGTCCAGGGAACACTGAAGCTTTCTTT. Protein sequence: CATRGPGNTEAFF.

The chain joins TRBV19 to TRBJ1-5, with 7 bases aligning to TRBD1. This CDR3 is 13 amino acids long. Germline V gene data show CDR1 as LNHDA and CDR2 as SQIVND (reference sequence). With V trimmed by 8 bases and J by 6 bases, 7 bases remained unmatched. The CDR3, as DNA: TGTGCCAGTCGCCAGGGGGGGATTCAGCCCCAGCATTTT. Translating gives CASRQGGIQPQHF.

There are many counts of this clonotype. The CDR3 coding sequence is TGCGCCAGCAGCTTTGGGGATGGGGGCAATCAGCCCCAGCATTTT. Its protein product is CASSFGDGGNQPQHF. J is TRBJ1-5 and V is TRBV5-1, with no clear D. Germline lookup yields CDR1 SGHRS and CDR2 YFSETQ. The germline V and J ends were trimmed by 2 bases and 2 bases, with 11 bases remaining between them. CDR3 size: 15 residues.

This clonotype was found a few times. The CDR3 DNA sequence: TGTGCCAGCAGAAGTCCGGGTTCAACTAATGAAAAACTGTTTTTT. It specifies CASRSPGSTNEKLFF. This chain connects TRBV7-2 to TRBJ1-4, with D unresolved. With 6 bases removed from V and 0 bases from J, the gap between germline ends came to 11 bases. This CDR3 has 15 residues. The germline CDR1 and CDR2 sequences are SGHTA and FQGNSA.

This clonotype was seen repeatedly, ten times or more. The V gene is TRBV6-1, the J gene TRBJ2-5, with D perhaps TRBD1 (6 bases). The CDR3 runs to 14 residues. The germline V and J ends were trimmed by 8 bases and 5 bases, with 18 bases remaining between them. From germline, CDR1 is MNHNS and CDR2 SASEGT. CDR3 coding DNA: TGTGCCAGCTCCCGGGACAAAGATCGGGAGACCCAGTACTTC. Translation: CASSRDKDRETQYF.

This clonotype was seen only a few times. The CDR3 sequence: CASSGQGHTGELFF. The CDR3 DNA sequence: TGTGCCAGCTCGGGACAGGGGCACACCGGGGAGCTGTTTTTT. The chain employs TRBV18 and TRBJ2-2, with 10 bases matching TRBD1. There are 14 residues in the CDR3. V gave up 6 bases and J gave up 3 bases; unmatched junction bases: 1. Germline V gene lookup returns CDR1 KGHSH and CDR2 LQKENI.